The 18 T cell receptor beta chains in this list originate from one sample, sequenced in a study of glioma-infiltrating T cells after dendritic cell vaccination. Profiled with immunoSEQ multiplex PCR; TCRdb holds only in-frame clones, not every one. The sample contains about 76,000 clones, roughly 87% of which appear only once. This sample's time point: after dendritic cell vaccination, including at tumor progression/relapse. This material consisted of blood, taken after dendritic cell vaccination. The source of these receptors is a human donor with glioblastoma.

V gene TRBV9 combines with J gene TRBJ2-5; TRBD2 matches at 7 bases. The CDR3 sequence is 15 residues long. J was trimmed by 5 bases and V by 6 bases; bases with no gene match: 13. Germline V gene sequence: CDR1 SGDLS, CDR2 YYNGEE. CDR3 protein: CASNLGGGMRETQYF. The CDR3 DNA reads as TGTGCCAGCAACCTGGGGGGGGGTATGAGGGAGACCCAGTACTTC.

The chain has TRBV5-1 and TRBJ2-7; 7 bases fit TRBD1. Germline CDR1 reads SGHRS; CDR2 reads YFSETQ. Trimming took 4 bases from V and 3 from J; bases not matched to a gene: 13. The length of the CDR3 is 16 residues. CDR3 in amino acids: CASSTLQGFQNYEQYF. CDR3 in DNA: TGCGCCAGCAGCACCCTACAGGGGTTTCAGAACTACGAGCAGTACTTC.

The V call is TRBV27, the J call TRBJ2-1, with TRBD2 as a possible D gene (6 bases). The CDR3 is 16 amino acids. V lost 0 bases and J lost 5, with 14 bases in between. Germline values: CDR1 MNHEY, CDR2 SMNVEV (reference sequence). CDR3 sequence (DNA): TGTGCCAGCAGTTTATCGGCGGGATCCTTTAACAATGAGCAGTTCTTC. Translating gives CASSLSAGSFNNEQFF.

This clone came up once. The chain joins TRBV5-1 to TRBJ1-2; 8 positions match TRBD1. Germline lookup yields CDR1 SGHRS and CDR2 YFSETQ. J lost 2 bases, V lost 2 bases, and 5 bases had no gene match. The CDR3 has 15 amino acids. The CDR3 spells CASSFLQGANYGYTF. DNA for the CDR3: TGCGCCAGCAGCTTCCTTCAGGGGGCCAACTATGGCTACACCTTC.

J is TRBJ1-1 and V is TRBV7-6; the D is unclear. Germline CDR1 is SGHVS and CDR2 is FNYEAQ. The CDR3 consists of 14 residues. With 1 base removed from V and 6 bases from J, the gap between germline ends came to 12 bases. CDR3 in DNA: TGTGCCAGCAGCTTAGACTTTAGTTCTCCTGAAGCTTTCTTT. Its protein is CASSLDFSSPEAFF.

As DNA, the CDR3 is TGTGCCAGCAGCGCCGGGACTAGCGGGATCGAGCAGTTCTTC. It encodes CASSAGTSGIEQFF. The J gene is TRBJ2-1, the V gene TRBV9; 13 bases fit TRBD2. Looked up from germline, CDR1 is SGDLS and CDR2 is YYNGEE. V shed 3 bases and J 10 bases; nucleotides not matched to a gene: 4. This CDR3 spans 14 amino acids.

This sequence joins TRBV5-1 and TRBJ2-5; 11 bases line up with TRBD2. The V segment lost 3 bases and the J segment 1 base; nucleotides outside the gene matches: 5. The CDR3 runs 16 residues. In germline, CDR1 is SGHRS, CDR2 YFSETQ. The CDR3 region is CASSSRTSGFQETQYF. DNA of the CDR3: TGCGCCAGCAGCTCCCGGACTAGCGGGTTCCAAGAGACCCAGTACTTC.

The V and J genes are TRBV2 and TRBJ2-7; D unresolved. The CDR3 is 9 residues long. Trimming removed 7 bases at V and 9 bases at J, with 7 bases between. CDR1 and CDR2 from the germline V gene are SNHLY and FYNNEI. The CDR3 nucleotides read TGTGCCAGCACAGTGTGGCAGTACTTC. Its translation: CASTVWQYF.

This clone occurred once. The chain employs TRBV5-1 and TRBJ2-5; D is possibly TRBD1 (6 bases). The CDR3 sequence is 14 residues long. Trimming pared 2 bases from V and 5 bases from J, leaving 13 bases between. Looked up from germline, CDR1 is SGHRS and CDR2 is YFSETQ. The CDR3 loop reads CASSLGGVVETQYF. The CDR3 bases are TGCGCCAGCAGCTTAGGGGGAGTAGTTGAGACCCAGTACTTC.

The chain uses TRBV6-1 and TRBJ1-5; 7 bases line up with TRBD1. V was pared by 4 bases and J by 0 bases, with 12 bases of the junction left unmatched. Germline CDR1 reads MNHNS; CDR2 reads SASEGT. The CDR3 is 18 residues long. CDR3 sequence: CASSVDRDGIYSNQPQHF. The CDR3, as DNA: TGTGCCAGCAGTGTCGACAGGGATGGGATTTATAGCAATCAGCCCCAGCATTTT.

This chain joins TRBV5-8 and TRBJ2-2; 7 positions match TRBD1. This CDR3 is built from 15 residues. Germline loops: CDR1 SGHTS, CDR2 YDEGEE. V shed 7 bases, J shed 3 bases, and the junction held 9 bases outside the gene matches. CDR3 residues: CASEKGAKDTGELFF. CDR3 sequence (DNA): TGTGCCAGCGAGAAGGGGGCGAAAGACACCGGGGAGCTGTTTTTT.

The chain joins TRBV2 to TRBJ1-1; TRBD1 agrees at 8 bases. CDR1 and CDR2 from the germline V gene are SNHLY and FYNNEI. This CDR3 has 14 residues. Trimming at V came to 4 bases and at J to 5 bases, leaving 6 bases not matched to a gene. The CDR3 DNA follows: TGTGCCAGCAGTGCCAGGGGGCTGGGGACTGAAGCTTTCTTT. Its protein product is CASSARGLGTEAFF.

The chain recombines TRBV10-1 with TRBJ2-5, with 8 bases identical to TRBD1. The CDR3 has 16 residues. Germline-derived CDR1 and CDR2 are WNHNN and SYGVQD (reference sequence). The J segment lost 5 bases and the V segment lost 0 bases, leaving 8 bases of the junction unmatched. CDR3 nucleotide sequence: TGCGCCAGCAGTGAGTCGGCAGGACAGGGTGGGGAGACCCAGTACTTC. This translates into CASSESAGQGGETQYF.

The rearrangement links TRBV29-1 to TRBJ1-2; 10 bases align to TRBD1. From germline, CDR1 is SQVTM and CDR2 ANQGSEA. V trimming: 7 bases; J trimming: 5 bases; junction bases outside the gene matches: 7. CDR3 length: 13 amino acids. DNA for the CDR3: TGCAGCGGGGGACAGGGGAGGGATTATGGCTACACCTTC. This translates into CSGGQGRDYGYTF.

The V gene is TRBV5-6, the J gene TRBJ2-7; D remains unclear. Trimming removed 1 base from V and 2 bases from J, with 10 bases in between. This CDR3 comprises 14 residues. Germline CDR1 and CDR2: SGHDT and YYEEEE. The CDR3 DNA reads TGTGCCAGCAGCTTGTCAGCGACCGCCTACGAGCAGTACTTC. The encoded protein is CASSLSATAYEQYF.

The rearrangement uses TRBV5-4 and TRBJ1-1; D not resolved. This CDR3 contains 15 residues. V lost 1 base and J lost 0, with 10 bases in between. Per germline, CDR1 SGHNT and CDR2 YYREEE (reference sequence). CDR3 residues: CASSLFNSMNTEAFF. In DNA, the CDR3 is TGTGCCAGCAGCTTGTTCAACAGCATGAACACTGAAGCTTTCTTT.

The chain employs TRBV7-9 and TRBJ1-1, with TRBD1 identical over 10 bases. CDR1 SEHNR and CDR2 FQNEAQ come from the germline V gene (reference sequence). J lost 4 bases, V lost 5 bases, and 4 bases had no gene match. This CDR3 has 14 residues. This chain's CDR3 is CASSPRTGGTEAFF. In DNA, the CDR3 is TGTGCCAGCAGCCCCCGGACAGGGGGCACTGAAGCTTTCTTT.

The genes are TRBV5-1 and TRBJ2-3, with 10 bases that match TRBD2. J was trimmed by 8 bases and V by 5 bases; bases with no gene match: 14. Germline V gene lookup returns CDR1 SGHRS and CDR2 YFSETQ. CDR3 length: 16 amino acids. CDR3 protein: CASSNIAGGPVGTQYF. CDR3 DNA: TGCGCCAGCAGTAATATAGCGGGAGGCCCCGTCGGTACGCAGTATTTT.